This entry lists 14 T cell receptor beta chains sequenced from one sample in a study of blood T cell repertoires in COVID-19. Profiled with immunoSEQ multiplex PCR; TCRdb holds only in-frame clones, not every one. Of 230,000 or so clones detected, around 88% appear once; the ten largest clones hold 14% to 15%. Sequencing used PBMCs or T cells enriched from blood (not recorded which). The source of these receptors is a woman in her forties or fifties with acute COVID-19.

This chain joins TRBV6-5 and TRBJ2-7, with 7 bases matching TRBD1. Per the germline V gene, CDR1 is MNHEY and CDR2 is SVGAGI. The ends lost 5 bases at V and 6 bases at J; junction bases unmatched: 4. The CDR3 runs 12 residues. CDR3 region: CASSTGTAEQYF. DNA for the CDR3: TGTGCCAGCAGTACCGGGACAGCCGAGCAGTACTTC.

The rearrangement links TRBV28 to TRBJ2-7; the match to TRBD1 covers 8 bases. The germline V gene has CDR1 MDHEN and CDR2 SYDVKM. This CDR3 has 15 amino acids. Germline trimming cut 6 bases from V and 3 bases from J; bases unmatched to any gene: 10. CDR3 in amino acids: CASSPTGTGIYEQYF. The CDR3 nucleotides read TGTGCCAGCAGCCCTACCGGGACAGGAATCTACGAGCAGTACTTC.

The chain links TRBV2 to TRBJ1-2; D is possibly TRBD1 (5 bases). From germline, CDR1 is SNHLY and CDR2 FYNNEI. V dropped 7 bases and J dropped 3 bases, with 12 bases sitting between them. The CDR3 runs 13 residues. The CDR3 reads CASNTGQYYGYTF. The CDR3 DNA reads TGTGCCAGCAATACAGGCCAATACTATGGCTACACCTTC.

This chain joins TRBV20-1 and TRBJ2-1; D is possibly TRBD2 (6 bases). The CDR3 covers 11 residues. From germline, CDR1 is DFQATT and CDR2 SNEGSKA (reference sequence). Deletions cut 5 bases from V and 4 bases from J, with 6 bases between. CDR3 amino acids: CSAGGYNEQFF. The CDR3 coding sequence is TGCAGTGCTGGGGGGTACAATGAGCAGTTCTTC.

The rearrangement uses TRBV3-1 (or the pseudogene TRBV3-2) and TRBJ1-2; the D gene is possibly TRBD1 (5 bases). This CDR3 has 14 amino acids. Germline V gene sequence: CDR1 LGHDT, CDR2 YNNKEL (reference sequence). Trimming removed 4 bases at V and 6 bases at J, with 15 bases between. Here the CDR3 DNA reads TGTGCCAGCAGCCCCGTAGGGGTTCTTAATGGCTACACCTTC. It codes for CASSPVGVLNGYTF.

The rearrangement joins TRBV7-3 to TRBJ2-7; tentatively, D is TRBD2 (6 bases). This CDR3 is built from 12 residues. The germline V gene encodes CDR1 SGHTA and CDR2 FQGTGA. Trimming removed 3 bases at V and 7 bases at J, with 10 bases between. CDR3 nucleotide sequence: TGTGCCAGCAGCTTCGGTCGGGGGGAGCAGTACTTC. It codes for CASSFGRGEQYF.

The V and J genes are TRBV3-1 (or the pseudogene TRBV3-2) and TRBJ1-1, with 8 bases that match TRBD1. Germline lookup yields CDR1 LGHDT and CDR2 YNNKEL (reference sequence). V was pared by 5 bases and J by 8 bases, with 10 bases of the junction left unmatched. The CDR3 totals 14 residues. DNA for the CDR3: TGTGCCAGCAGCACTCGGGACAGGCTAAGAGAAGCTTTCTTT. Translated, it gives CASSTRDRLREAFF.

A remark on this clone: The same CDR3 also results from other DNA sequences found in this sample. The V gene is TRBV5-1, the J gene TRBJ1-4; possibly TRBD1 for D (5 bases). The CDR3 totals 15 residues. Trimming pared 4 bases from V and 3 bases from J, leaving 13 bases between. Germline CDR1 is SGHRS and CDR2 is YFSETQ. The CDR3 DNA reads as TGCGCCAGCAGCCCCCTGACGGGGGCTAATGAAAAACTGTTTTTT. Translation gives CASSPLTGANEKLFF. Full variable domain (remainder filled in from reference TRBV5-1 and TRBJ1-4): KAGVTQTPRYLIKTRGQQVTLSCSPISGHRSVSWYQQTPGQGLQFLFEYFSETQRNKGNFPGRFSGRQFSNSRSEMNVSTLELGDSALYLCASSPLTGANEKLFFGSGTQLSVL.

This sequence joins TRBV12-3 or TRBV12-4 and TRBJ2-5; 9 bases agree with TRBD1. V lost 8 bases, J lost 4 bases, and 5 bases stayed unmatched. This CDR3 comprises 13 residues. CDR3 residues: CASLQGAAETQYF. CDR3 nucleotides: TGTGCCAGCCTACAGGGGGCGGCAGAGACCCAGTACTTC.

V usage is TRBV7-9 and J usage is TRBJ1-2, with D maybe TRBD1 (6 bases). The V gene lost 4 bases and the J gene lost 2 bases, with 17 bases spanning the gap. The CDR3 totals 16 residues. Germline V CDR1 and CDR2: SEHNR, FQNEAQ (reference sequence). The CDR3 region is CASSSLKGTPNYGYTF. CDR3 nucleotide sequence: TGTGCCAGCAGCTCATTGAAAGGGACACCGAACTATGGCTACACCTTC.

The V and J genes are TRBV2 and TRBJ1-5; TRBD1 is a possible D gene (5 bases). The CDR3 consists of 14 residues. V lost 3 bases to trimming and J lost 6 bases, with 12 bases between them. From germline, CDR1 is SNHLY and CDR2 FYNNEI. CDR3: CASSDGRAAQPQHF. The CDR3, as DNA: TGTGCCAGCAGTGATGGCAGGGCAGCTCAGCCCCAGCATTTT.

This clone was seen more than once but under ten times. V and J are TRBV7-3 and TRBJ2-1; D perhaps matches TRBD1 (6 bases). Germline assignment: CDR1 SGHTA and CDR2 FQGTGA. The CDR3 runs to 16 residues. V lost 5 bases, J lost 2 bases, and 16 bases lay in between. CDR3 in amino acids: CASSPKEGEPYNEQFF. The CDR3 nucleotides are TGTGCCAGCAGCCCAAAAGAGGGGGAACCCTACAATGAGCAGTTCTTC.

CDR3 amino acids: CASSFRTGVAYGYTF. Here the CDR3 DNA reads TGTGCCAGCAGTTTTAGGACAGGGGTTGCCTATGGCTACACCTTC. The chain couples TRBV7-9 to TRBJ1-2; 9 bases line up with TRBD1. The CDR3 spans 15 residues. Germline CDR1 and CDR2: SEHNR and FQNEAQ (reference sequence). Trimming took 6 bases from V and 4 from J; bases not matched to a gene: 9.

J is TRBJ2-7 and V is TRBV18; TRBD1 matches at 10 bases. J gave up 6 bases and V 3 bases, and 8 bases lay outside the gene matches. The CDR3 is 15 residues long. Germline-derived CDR1 and CDR2 are KGHSH and LQKENI. CDR3 protein: CASSPLGTGDGEQYF. Here the CDR3 DNA reads TGTGCCAGCTCACCCCTGGGGACAGGGGATGGCGAGCAGTACTTC. Complete variable domain (other parts from reference TRBV18 and TRBJ2-7): NAGVMQNPRHLVRRRGQEARLRCSPMKGHSHVYWYRQLPEEGLKFMVYLQKENIIDESGMPKERFSAEFPKEGPSILRIQQVVRGDSAAYFCASSPLGTGDGEQYFGPGTRLTVT.